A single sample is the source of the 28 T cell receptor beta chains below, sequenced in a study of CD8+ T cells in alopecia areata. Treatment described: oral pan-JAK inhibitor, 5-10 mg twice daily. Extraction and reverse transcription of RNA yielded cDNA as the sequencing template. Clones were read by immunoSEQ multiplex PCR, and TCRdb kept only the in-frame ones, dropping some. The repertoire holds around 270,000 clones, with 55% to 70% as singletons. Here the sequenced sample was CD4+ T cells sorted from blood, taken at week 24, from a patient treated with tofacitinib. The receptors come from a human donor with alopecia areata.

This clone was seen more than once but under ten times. The CDR3 sequence: CASSAADRVVEKLFF. DNA for the CDR3: TGTGCCAGCAGCGCAGCGGACAGGGTCGTTGAAAAACTGTTTTTT. This chain joins TRBV9 and TRBJ1-4; 8 bases map to TRBD1. Looked up from germline, CDR1 is SGDLS and CDR2 is YYNGEE. Germline trimming cut 3 bases from V and 7 bases from J; bases unmatched to any gene: 8. CDR3 length: 15 amino acids.

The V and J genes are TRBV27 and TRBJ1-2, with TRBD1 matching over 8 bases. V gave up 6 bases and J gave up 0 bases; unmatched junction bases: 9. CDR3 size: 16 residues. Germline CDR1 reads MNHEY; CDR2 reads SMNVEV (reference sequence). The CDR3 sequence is CASSPGQGNSNYGYTF. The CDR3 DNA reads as TGTGCCAGCAGCCCCGGACAGGGCAACTCTAACTATGGCTACACCTTC.

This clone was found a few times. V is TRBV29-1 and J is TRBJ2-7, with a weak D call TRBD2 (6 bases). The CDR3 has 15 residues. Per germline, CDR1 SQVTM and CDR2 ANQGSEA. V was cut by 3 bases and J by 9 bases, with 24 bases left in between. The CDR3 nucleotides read TGCAGCGTTGAGACAACGGGGGACCGACGATTAGTGCAGTACTTC. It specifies CSVETTGDRRLVQYF.

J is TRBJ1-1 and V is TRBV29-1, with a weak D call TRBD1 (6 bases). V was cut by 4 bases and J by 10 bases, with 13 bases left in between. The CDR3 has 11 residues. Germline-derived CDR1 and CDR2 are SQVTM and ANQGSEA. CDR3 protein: CSVGDDRLAFF. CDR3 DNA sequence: TGCAGCGTTGGAGACGACAGGCTAGCTTTCTTT.

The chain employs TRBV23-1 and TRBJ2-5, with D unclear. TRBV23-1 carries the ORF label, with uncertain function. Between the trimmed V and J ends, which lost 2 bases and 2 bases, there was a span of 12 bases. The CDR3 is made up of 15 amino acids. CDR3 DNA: TGCGCCAGCAGTCAAAAGTCTTACGGACAAGAGACCCAGTACTTC. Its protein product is CASSQKSYGQETQYF.

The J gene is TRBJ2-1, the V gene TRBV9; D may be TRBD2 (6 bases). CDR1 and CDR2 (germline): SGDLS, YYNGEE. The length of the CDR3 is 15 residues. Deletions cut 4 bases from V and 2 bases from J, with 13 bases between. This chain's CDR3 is CASSIGWGAYNEQFF. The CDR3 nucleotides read TGTGCCAGCAGCATAGGCTGGGGGGCCTACAATGAGCAGTTCTTC.

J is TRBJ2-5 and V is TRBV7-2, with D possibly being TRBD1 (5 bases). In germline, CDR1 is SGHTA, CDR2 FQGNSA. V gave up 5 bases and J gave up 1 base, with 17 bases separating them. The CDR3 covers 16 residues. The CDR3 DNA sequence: TGTGCCAGCAGCGGGCGATACAGGTACCCCCAAGAGACCCAGTACTTC. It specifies CASSGRYRYPQETQYF.

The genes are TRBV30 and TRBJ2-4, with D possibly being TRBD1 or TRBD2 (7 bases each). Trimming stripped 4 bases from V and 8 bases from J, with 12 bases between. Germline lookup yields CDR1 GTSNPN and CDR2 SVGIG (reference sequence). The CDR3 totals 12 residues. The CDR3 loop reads CAWTPGGDIQYF. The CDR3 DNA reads TGTGCCTGGACGCCAGGGGGGGACATTCAGTACTTC.

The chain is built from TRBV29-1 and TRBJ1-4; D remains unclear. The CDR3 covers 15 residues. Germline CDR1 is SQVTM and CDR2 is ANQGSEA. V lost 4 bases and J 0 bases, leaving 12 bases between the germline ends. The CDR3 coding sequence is TGCAGCGTTGGAGGCCGCCACTCAACTAATGAAAAACTGTTTTTT. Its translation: CSVGGRHSTNEKLFF.

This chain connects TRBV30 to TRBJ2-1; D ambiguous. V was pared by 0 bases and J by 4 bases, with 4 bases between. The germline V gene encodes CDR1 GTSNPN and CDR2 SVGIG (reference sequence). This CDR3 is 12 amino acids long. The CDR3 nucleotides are TGTGCCTGGAGTGTACAGTACAATGAGCAGTTCTTC. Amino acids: CAWSVQYNEQFF.

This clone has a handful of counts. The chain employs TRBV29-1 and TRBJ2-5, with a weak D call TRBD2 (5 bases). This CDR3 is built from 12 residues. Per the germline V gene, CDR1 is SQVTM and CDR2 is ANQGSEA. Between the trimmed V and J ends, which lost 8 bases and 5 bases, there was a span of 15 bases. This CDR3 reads CSPKDFAETQYF. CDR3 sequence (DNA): TGCAGCCCAAAGGACTTTGCGGAGACCCAGTACTTC. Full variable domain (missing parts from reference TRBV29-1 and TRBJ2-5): SAVISQKPSRDICQRGTSLTIQCQVDSQVTMMFWYRQQPGQSLTLIATANQGSEATYESGFVIDKFPISRPNLTFSTLTVSNMSPEDSSIYLCSPKDFAETQYFGPGTRLLVL.

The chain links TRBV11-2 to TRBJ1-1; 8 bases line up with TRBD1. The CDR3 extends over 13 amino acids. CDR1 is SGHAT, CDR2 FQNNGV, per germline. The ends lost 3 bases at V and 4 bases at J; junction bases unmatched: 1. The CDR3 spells CASSFGQGTEAFF. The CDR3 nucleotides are TGTGCCAGCAGCTTCGGACAGGGCACTGAAGCTTTCTTT.

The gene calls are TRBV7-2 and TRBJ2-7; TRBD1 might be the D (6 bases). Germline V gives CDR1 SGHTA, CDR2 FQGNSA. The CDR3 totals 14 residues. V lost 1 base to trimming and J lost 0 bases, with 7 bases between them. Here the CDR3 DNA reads TGTGCCAGCAGCTTAGACAGGGCCTCCTACGAGCAGTACTTC. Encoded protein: CASSLDRASYEQYF.

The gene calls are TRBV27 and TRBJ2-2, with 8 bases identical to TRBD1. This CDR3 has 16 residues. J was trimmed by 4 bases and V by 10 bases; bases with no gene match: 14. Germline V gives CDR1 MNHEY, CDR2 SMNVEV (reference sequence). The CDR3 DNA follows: TGTGCCACCTCGAATCCGGGGACAGGTGTCACCGGGGAGCTGTTTTTT. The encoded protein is CATSNPGTGVTGELFF.

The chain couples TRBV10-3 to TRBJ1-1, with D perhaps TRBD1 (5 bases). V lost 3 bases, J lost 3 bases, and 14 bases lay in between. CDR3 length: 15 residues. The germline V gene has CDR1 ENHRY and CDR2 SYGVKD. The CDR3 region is CAISEGTGGYTEAFF. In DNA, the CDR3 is TGTGCCATCAGTGAAGGGACGGGAGGGTACACTGAAGCTTTCTTT.

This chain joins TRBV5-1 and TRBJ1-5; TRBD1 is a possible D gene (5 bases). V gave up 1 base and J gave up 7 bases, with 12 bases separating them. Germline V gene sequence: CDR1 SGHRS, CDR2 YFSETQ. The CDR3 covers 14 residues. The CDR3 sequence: CASSLSPGQQPQHF. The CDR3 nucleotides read TGCGCCAGCAGCTTGTCACCAGGGCAACAGCCCCAGCATTTT.

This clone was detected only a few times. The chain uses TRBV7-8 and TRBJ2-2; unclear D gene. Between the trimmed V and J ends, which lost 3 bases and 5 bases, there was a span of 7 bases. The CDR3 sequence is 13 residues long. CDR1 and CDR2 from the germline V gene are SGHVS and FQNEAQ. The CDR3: CASSFSRTGELFF. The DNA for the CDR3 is TGTGCCAGCAGCTTCTCCCGGACCGGGGAGCTGTTTTTT.

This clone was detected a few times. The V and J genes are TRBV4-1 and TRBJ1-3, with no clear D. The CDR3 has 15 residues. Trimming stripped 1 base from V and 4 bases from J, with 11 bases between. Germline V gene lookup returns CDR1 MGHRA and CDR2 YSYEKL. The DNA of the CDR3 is TGCGCCAGCAGCCAAGTAGGGAATGCCGGAAACACCATATATTTT. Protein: CASSQVGNAGNTIYF.

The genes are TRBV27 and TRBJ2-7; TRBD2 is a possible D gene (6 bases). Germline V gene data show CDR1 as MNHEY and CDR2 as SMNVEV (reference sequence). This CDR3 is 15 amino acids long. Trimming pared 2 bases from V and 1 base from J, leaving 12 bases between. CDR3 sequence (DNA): TGTGCCAGCAGTTTACTGGCGGGAAGATCCTACGAGCAGTACTTC. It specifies CASSLLAGRSYEQYF.

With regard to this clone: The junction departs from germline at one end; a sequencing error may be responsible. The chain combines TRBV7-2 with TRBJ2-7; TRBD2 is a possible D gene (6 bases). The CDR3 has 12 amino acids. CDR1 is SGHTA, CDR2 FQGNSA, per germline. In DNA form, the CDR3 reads TGTGCCAGCAGCTTAGCGAGGGGCGGGATCGACTTC. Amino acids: CASSLARGGIDF. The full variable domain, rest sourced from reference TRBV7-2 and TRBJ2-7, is GAGVSQSPSNKVTEKGKDVELRCDPISGHTALYWYRQSLGQGLEFLIYFQGNSAPDKSGLPSDRFSAERTGGSVSTLTIQRTQQEDSAVYLCASSLARGGIDFGPGTRLTVT.

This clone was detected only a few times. The CDR3 DNA reads as TGTGCCAGCAGTGGGGACAGGGTACTAGATCCTAGCACAGATACGCAGTATTTT. Translated: CASSGDRVLDPSTDTQYF. The chain carries TRBV2 and TRBJ2-3; 9 positions match TRBD1. This CDR3 has 18 residues. Looked up from germline, CDR1 is SNHLY and CDR2 is FYNNEI. V gave up 4 bases and J gave up 0 bases; unmatched junction bases: 11. Full variable domain (missing parts from reference TRBV2 and TRBJ2-3): EPEVTQTPSHQVTQMGQEVILRCVPISNHLYFYWYRQILGQKVEFLVSFYNNEISEKSEIFDDQFSVERPDGSNFTLKIRSTKLEDSAMYFCASSGDRVLDPSTDTQYFGPGTRLTVL.

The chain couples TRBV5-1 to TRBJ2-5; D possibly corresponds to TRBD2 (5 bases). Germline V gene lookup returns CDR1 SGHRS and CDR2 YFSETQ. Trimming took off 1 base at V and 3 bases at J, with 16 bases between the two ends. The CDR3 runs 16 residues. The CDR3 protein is CASSLSVGTGEETQYF. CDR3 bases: TGCGCCAGCAGCTTGAGTGTGGGTACCGGGGAAGAGACCCAGTACTTC.

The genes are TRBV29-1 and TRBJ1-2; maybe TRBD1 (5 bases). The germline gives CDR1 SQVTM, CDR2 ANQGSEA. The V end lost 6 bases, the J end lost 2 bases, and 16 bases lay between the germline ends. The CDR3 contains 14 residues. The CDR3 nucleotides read TGCAGCGTCACTGGCAGGGTAGGGAACTATGGCTACACCTTC. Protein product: CSVTGRVGNYGYTF.

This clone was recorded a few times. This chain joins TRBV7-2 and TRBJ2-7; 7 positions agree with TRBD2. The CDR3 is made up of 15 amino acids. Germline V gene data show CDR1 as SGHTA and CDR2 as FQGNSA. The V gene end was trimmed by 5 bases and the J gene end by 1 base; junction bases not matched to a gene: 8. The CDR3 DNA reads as TGTGCCAGCAGCCCCGGGACTACCTTTTCCTACGAGCAGTACTTC. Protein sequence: CASSPGTTFSYEQYF.

CDR3 sequence (DNA): TGTGCCAGCAGCCCCCGACAGCGGGGCTCCTACGAGCAGTACTTC. This codes for CASSPRQRGSYEQYF. This chain connects TRBV9 to TRBJ2-7, with 7 bases lining up with TRBD2. Trimming removed 4 bases from V and 0 bases from J; junction bases left unmatched: 7. CDR1 SGDLS and CDR2 YYNGEE come from the germline V gene. The CDR3 length is 15 residues.

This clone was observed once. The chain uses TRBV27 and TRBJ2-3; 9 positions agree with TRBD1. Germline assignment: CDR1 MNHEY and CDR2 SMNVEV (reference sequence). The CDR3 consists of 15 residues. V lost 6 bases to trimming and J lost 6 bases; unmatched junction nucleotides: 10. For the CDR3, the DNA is TGTGCCAGCAGGCCCGACAGGGGGAGAGGGGATACGCAGTATTTT. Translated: CASRPDRGRGDTQYF.

CDR3 sequence (DNA): TGTGCCAGCAGCGTCCGGGATAGCGGGGAGCTGTTTTTT. As protein: CASSVRDSGELFF. The rearrangement links TRBV9 to TRBJ2-2; TRBD2 is a possible D gene (5 bases). Per the germline V gene, CDR1 is SGDLS and CDR2 is YYNGEE. The CDR3 spans 13 residues. Trimming left V 2 bases short and J 7 bases short, with 9 bases between.

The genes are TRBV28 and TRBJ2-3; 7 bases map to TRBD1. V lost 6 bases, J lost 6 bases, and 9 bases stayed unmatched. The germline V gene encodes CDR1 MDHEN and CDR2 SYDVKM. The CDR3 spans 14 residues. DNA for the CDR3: TGTGCCAGCAGGCTAGGGGGCGGTTTGGATACGCAGTATTTT. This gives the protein CASRLGGGLDTQYF. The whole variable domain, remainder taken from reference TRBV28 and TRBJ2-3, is DVKVTQSSRYLVKRTGEKVFLECVQDMDHENMFWYRQDPGLGLRLIYFSYDVKMKEKGDIPEGYSVSREKKERFSLILESASTNQTSMYLCASRLGGGLDTQYFGPGTRLTVL.